The 14 T cell receptor beta chains in this list originate from one sample, sequenced in a study of blood T cell repertoires in COVID-19. Assay used: immunoSEQ multiplex PCR; TCRdb lists only in-frame clones, some missing. Among 30,000 to 35,000 clones listed, around 84% were seen once. Sequencing used peripheral blood. The receptors shown here come from a human donor with acute or convalescent COVID-19. The donor label of this sample is uncertain.

CDR3 loop: CASRRGLGNQPQHF. The DNA of the CDR3 is TGTGCCAGCCGCAGGGGGTTAGGCAATCAGCCCCAGCATTTT. The chain carries TRBV6-5 and TRBJ1-5, with 7 bases matching TRBD1. The germline gives CDR1 MNHEY, CDR2 SVGAGI. The CDR3 totals 14 residues. Unmatched junction bases numbered 6, after V lost 8 bases and J lost 2 bases.

The chain employs TRBV19 and TRBJ1-1, with a weak D call TRBD1 (6 bases). The CDR3 covers 14 residues. Germline-derived CDR1 and CDR2 are LNHDA and SQIVND (reference sequence). V lost 6 bases and J 1 base, leaving 12 bases between the germline ends. CDR3 coding DNA: TGTGCCAGTAGGGCACTGGACAGGAACACTGAAGCTTTCTTT. This encodes CASRALDRNTEAFF.

The chain employs TRBV11-3 and TRBJ2-5; TRBD1 agrees at 8 bases. In germline, CDR1 is SGHNT, CDR2 YENEEA. CDR3 length equals 13 residues. V shed 5 bases, J shed 5 bases, and the junction held 4 bases outside the gene matches. Here the CDR3 DNA reads TGTGCCAGCAGCCCTTCAGGGGGCGAGACCCAGTACTTC. Its protein product is CASSPSGGETQYF.

The chain carries TRBV27 and TRBJ1-2; possible D gene TRBD1, 6 bases. The germline V gene encodes CDR1 MNHEY and CDR2 SMNVEV (reference sequence). Deletions cut 5 bases from V and 2 bases from J, with 12 bases between. The CDR3 consists of 14 residues. As DNA, the CDR3 is TGTGCCAGCAGTACCAGGGGTGGGAACTATGGCTACACCTTC. Translated, it gives CASSTRGGNYGYTF.

CDR3 loop: CASSLQTDLNTEAFF. The CDR3 nucleotides read TGTGCCAGCAGTTTACAGACAGACTTGAACACTGAAGCTTTCTTT. J is TRBJ1-1 and V is TRBV27, with a possible D match to TRBD1 (5 bases). The CDR3 totals 15 residues. Per germline, CDR1 MNHEY and CDR2 SMNVEV (reference sequence). V was cut by 2 bases and J by 0 bases, with 10 bases left in between.

Remarks on this clone: The same CDR3 also results from other DNA sequences found in this sample. The chain combines TRBV5-4 with TRBJ2-5, with TRBD2 matching over 13 bases. The ends lost 4 bases at V and 5 bases at J; junction bases unmatched: 5. This CDR3 is 15 amino acids long. Germline assignment: CDR1 SGHNT and CDR2 YYREEE (reference sequence). For the CDR3, the DNA is TGTGCCAGCAGCGGCGGACTAGCGGGAGTTGAGACCCAGTACTTC. Amino acid sequence: CASSGGLAGVETQYF.

The chain's CDR3 is CASSLWGTEYYGYTF. As DNA, the CDR3 is TGTGCCAGCAGTTTATGGGGGACAGAGTACTATGGCTACACCTTC. This chain uses TRBV28 with TRBJ1-2, with 7 bases that match TRBD1. The V segment lost 0 bases and the J segment 3 bases; nucleotides outside the gene matches: 4. The CDR3 spans 15 residues. Looked up from germline, CDR1 is MDHEN and CDR2 is SYDVKM.

A few counts support this clone. CDR3 bases: TGCGCCAGCAGACCCCACGGCGCAGGGGGGAACACTGAAGCTTTCTTT. This codes for CASRPHGAGGNTEAFF. The V call is TRBV5-1, the J call TRBJ1-1, with TRBD1 identical over 7 bases. The length of the CDR3 is 16 residues. V lost 5 bases, J lost 1 base, and 11 bases stayed unmatched. Germline V gene lookup returns CDR1 SGHRS and CDR2 YFSETQ.

The chain employs TRBV7-9 and TRBJ2-2; D may be TRBD1 (6 bases). CDR1 SEHNR and CDR2 FQNEAQ come from the germline V gene (reference sequence). V was trimmed by 5 bases and J by 4 bases, leaving 8 bases between them. This CDR3 has 13 residues. CDR3 protein: CASSPTGTGELFF. CDR3 bases: TGTGCCAGCAGCCCGACAGGCACCGGGGAGCTGTTTTTT.

This CDR3 is CASSWGTSGSEQFF. Here the CDR3 DNA reads TGCGCCAGCAGCTGGGGGACTAGCGGGAGCGAGCAGTTCTTC. J is TRBJ2-1 and V is TRBV5-1; 14 nucleotides line up with TRBD2. The length of the CDR3 is 14 residues. Germline-derived CDR1 and CDR2 are SGHRS and YFSETQ. V shed 3 bases, J shed 10 bases, and the junction held 3 bases outside the gene matches.

DNA for the CDR3: TGTGCCAGCAGCTTCCTCTTTAGCGGGAGCCAGCAGTACTTC. Its translation is CASSFLFSGSQQYF. This chain links TRBV7-2 with TRBJ2-7; TRBD2 agrees at 9 bases. Germline lookup yields CDR1 SGHTA and CDR2 FQGNSA. V lost 3 bases, J lost 8 bases, and 8 bases stayed unmatched. CDR3 size: 14 residues.

The rearrangement links TRBV5-3 to TRBJ1-6; D ambiguous. TRBV5-3 counts as an open reading frame of uncertain function. This CDR3 spans 15 amino acids. Trimming removed 0 bases at V and 7 bases at J, with 11 bases between. CDR3 loop: CARSLVGGGNSPLHF. DNA for the CDR3: TGTGCCAGAAGCTTGGTAGGCGGAGGGAATTCACCCCTCCACTTT.

This chain joins TRBV30 and TRBJ1-1, with TRBD1 matching over 10 bases. The CDR3 is made up of 15 amino acids. J gave up 4 bases and V 4 bases, and 9 bases lay outside the gene matches. Germline V gene data show CDR1 as GTSNPN and CDR2 as SVGIG (reference sequence). The CDR3 bases are TGTGCCTGGAAAAGGACAGGGGGTGTTGGCACTGAAGCTTTCTTT. Translating gives CAWKRTGGVGTEAFF.

The rearrangement joins TRBV6-4 to TRBJ2-1; D unresolved. The CDR3 runs to 13 residues. The ends were cut back, 2 bases at V and 8 bases at J, with 10 bases in the middle. Germline lookup yields CDR1 MRHNA and CDR2 SNTAGT. The CDR3 protein is CASSDRGSHEQFF. The CDR3 DNA sequence: TGTGCCAGCAGTGACCGAGGTTCCCATGAGCAGTTCTTC.